Shown below are 9 T cell receptor beta chains from a single sample sequenced in a study of cytomegalovirus exposure and HLA in healthy donors. PCR used 60 Vbeta primers and 13 Jbeta primers. TCRdb's copy holds only in-frame clones and misses some; the assay was immunoSEQ multiplex PCR. This repertoire shows about 120,000 clones, 80% found once; its top ten account for 1.2%. Specimen: PBMCs. The receptors derive from a female donor in good health and CMV-seronegative.

This chain links TRBV6-1 with TRBJ2-5; TRBD1 agrees at 7 bases. Germline values: CDR1 MNHNS, CDR2 SASEGT. This CDR3 contains 16 residues. The junction had 8 bases not matched to a gene; V was cut back by 0 bases and J by 4 bases. The CDR3 region has the DNA TGTGCCAGCAGTGAAGCGACAGGGAAGGTTCGAGAGACCCAGTACTTC. As protein: CASSEATGKVRETQYF.

The chain joins TRBV9 to TRBJ2-5, with 8 bases fitting TRBD2. The CDR3 is made up of 16 amino acids. Germline trimming cut 0 bases from V and 1 base from J; bases unmatched to any gene: 5. Looked up from germline, CDR1 is SGDLS and CDR2 is YYNGEE. CDR3: CASSVAGLVPQETQYF. CDR3 nucleotide sequence: TGTGCCAGCAGCGTAGCGGGACTAGTCCCCCAAGAGACCCAGTACTTC.

J is TRBJ1-1 and V is TRBV4-1; D is undetermined. Germline-derived CDR1 and CDR2 are MGHRA and YSYEKL. V was pared by 0 bases and J by 5 bases, with 13 bases between. The CDR3 loop spans 15 amino acids. The CDR3 DNA reads as TGCGCCAGCAGCCAAGATTTTGGAGGATGGACTGAAGCTTTCTTT. Its translation is CASSQDFGGWTEAFF.

The chain recombines TRBV4-1 with TRBJ2-5; D is unresolved. Germline loops: CDR1 MGHRA, CDR2 YSYEKL. With 1 base removed from V and 2 bases from J, the gap between germline ends came to 8 bases. CDR3 length: 14 residues. CDR3 nucleotides: TGCGCCAGCAGCCAAGTTCCGACTCAAGAGACCCAGTACTTC. Residues: CASSQVPTQETQYF.

This clone was seen only a few times. The V and J genes are TRBV6-1 and TRBJ2-7, with TRBD2 matching 12 bases. Trimming cost V 2 bases and J 5 bases; bases outside gene matches: 7. CDR1 is MNHNS and CDR2 is SASEGT in the germline V gene. The CDR3 is made up of 16 amino acids. Here the CDR3 reads CASSESWTSGMDEQYF. The CDR3 DNA follows: TGTGCCAGCAGTGAATCGTGGACTAGCGGGATGGACGAGCAGTACTTC.

The rearrangement joins TRBV28 to TRBJ1-3; 12 bases align to TRBD1. Germline-derived CDR1 and CDR2 are MDHEN and SYDVKM. Trimming took 3 bases from V and 5 from J; bases not matched to a gene: 5. This CDR3 has 16 amino acids. CDR3: CASSLEGQGARNTIYF. The CDR3 DNA reads TGTGCCAGCAGTTTGGAGGGACAGGGGGCGAGAAACACCATATATTTT.

This chain joins TRBV30 and TRBJ2-7; weak D call: TRBD1 (7 bases). This CDR3 is built from 14 residues. CDR1 is GTSNPN, CDR2 SVGIG, per germline (reference sequence). Trimming removed 5 bases at V and 6 bases at J, with 20 bases between. Here the CDR3 DNA reads TGTGCCTGGGGGGGGACAGACCTTGCTGGCGAGCAGTACTTC. Encoded protein: CAWGGTDLAGEQYF.

V is TRBV2 and J is TRBJ2-1; 7 nucleotides match TRBD1. The V gene end was trimmed by 8 bases and the J gene end by 5 bases; junction bases not matched to a gene: 9. Germline V gene sequence: CDR1 SNHLY, CDR2 FYNNEI. The CDR3 runs 14 residues. The CDR3 sequence is CASQRQGTNNEQFF. The CDR3 DNA follows: TGTGCCAGCCAACGACAGGGAACCAACAATGAGCAGTTCTTC.

This clone was observed a few times. The chain uses TRBV7-9 and TRBJ1-3; no reliable D call. This CDR3 is 13 amino acids long. CDR1 SEHNR and CDR2 FQNEAQ come from the germline V gene (reference sequence). The V and J ends lost 1 base and 4 bases respectively, with 5 bases between them. The CDR3 here is CASSLDRGNTIYF. The CDR3 DNA is TGTGCCAGCAGCTTAGATCGGGGAAACACCATATATTTT.